The T cell receptor beta chain under discussion was sequenced for a study of blood T cell repertoires in COVID-19. Across the study: Sources were T cells, B-cell-depleted T cells, or PBMCs; the material itself was cDNA or gDNA.

This clone was seen a few times. CDR1 is SGHDT and CDR2 is YYEEEE in the germline V gene. V shed 4 bases, J shed 7 bases, and the junction held 6 bases outside the gene matches. This CDR3 contains 13 residues. The table came from immunoSEQ multiplex PCR; TCRdb's copy has only in-frame clones and leaves some out. Of roughly 280,000 clones listed, approximately 86% are singletons. The rearrangement uses TRBV5-6 and TRBJ2-5; 8 positions agree with TRBD1. Sequencing used peripheral blood. The sequence derives from a man aged 40-49 years with active or convalescent COVID-19. CDR3: CASSPQGAWTQYF. CDR3 in DNA: TGTGCCAGCAGCCCCCAGGGGGCGTGGACCCAGTACTTC.